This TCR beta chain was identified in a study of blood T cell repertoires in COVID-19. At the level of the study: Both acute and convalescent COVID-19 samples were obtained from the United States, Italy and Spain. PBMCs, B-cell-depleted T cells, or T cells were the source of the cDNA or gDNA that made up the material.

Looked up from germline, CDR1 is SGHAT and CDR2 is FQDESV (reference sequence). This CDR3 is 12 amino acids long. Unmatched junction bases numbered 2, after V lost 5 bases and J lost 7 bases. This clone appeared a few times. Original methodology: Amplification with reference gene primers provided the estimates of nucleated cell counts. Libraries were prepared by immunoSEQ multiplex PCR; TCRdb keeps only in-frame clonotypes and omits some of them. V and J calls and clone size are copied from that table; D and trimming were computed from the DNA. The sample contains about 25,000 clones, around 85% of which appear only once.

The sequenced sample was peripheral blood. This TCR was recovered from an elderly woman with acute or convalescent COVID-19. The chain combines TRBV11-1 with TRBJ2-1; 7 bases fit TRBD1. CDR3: CASSPTGNEQFF. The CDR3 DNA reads TGTGCCAGCAGCCCGACAGGGAATGAGCAGTTCTTC. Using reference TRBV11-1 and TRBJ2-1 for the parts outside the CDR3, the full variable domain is EAEVAQSPRYKITEKSQAVAFWCDPISGHATLYWYRQILGQGPELLVQFQDESVVDDSQLPKDRFSAERLKGVDSTLKIQPAELGDSAMYLCASSPTGNEQFFGPGTRLTVL.